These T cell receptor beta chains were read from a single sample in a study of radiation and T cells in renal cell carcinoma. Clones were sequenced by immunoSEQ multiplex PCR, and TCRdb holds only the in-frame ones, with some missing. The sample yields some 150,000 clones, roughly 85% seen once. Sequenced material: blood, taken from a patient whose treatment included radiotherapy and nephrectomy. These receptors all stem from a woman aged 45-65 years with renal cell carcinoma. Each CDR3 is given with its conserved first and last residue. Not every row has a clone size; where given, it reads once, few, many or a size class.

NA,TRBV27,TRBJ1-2,CASSPGTGAGGYTF
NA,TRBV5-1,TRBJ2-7,CASKGDSYEQYF
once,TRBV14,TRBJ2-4,CASSRGGVKNIQYF
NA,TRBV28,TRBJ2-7,CASAPSGSGSYEQYF
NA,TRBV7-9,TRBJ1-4,CASSPAGIVTTGLFF
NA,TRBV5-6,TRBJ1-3,CASSPEKRQGADGNTIYF
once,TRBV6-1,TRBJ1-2,CASSEWTGLNGYTF
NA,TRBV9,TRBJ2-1,CASSPHRGKSINEQFF
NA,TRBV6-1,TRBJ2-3,CASSHNPSTDTQYF
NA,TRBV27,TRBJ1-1,CASSLEGTGNTEAFF
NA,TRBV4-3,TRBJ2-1,CASSQESSGNYNEQFF
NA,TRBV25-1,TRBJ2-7,CASSEFEGTGTSYEQYF
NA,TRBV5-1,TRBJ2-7,CASSYETSSYEQYF
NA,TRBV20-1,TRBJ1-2,CSASITDGYTF
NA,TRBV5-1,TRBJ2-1,CASSRDGYNEQFF
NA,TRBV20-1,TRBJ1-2,CSARPGGYTF
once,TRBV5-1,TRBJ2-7,CASSRIQGGSYEQYF
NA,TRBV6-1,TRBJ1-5,CASSTTPGGNQPQHF
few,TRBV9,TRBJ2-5,CASSMGVGREETQYF
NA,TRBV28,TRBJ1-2,CASRRDRSYTF
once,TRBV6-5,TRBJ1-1,CASSYSNQNTEAFF
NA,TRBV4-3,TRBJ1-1,CASSQDLTGGTEAFF
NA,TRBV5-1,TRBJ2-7,CASSQSFDPYEQYF
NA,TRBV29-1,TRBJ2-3,CSAGWTGGSQADTQYF
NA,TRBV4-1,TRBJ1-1,CASSQDWQGEAFF
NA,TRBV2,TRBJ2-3,CASRDRGYGTDTQYF
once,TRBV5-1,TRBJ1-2,CASSARTGSYDGYTF
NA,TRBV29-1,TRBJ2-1,CNIGADYNEQFF
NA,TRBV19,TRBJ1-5,CASSQDRSPQPQHF
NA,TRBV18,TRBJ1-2,CASSPRGRANYGYTF
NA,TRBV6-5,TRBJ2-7,CASSPGLAVNHEQYF
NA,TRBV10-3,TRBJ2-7,CAISENYYEQYF
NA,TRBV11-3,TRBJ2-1,CASSLFFTGENNEQFF
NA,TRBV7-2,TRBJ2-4,CASSLGPALESIQYF
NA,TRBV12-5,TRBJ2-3,CASGFGTLSTDTQYF
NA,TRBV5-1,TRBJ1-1,CASSLQTENTEAFF
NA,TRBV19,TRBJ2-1,CASSRGPYNEQFF
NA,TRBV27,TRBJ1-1,CASSPGHSNTEAFF
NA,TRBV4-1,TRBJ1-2,CASSQHWTGMGGYTF
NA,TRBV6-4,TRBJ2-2,CASRPGNTGELFF
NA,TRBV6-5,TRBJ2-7,CASRGWTSPYEQYF
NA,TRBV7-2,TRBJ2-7,CASSLTSGTYEQYF
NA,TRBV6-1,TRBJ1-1,CASSVLRTRGAFF
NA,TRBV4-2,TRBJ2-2,CASSQDYFSGGELFF
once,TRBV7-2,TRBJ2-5,CASSLDAGGGQETQYF
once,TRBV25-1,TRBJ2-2,CASSVAWIGELFF
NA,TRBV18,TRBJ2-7,CASSPVNSGGEQYF